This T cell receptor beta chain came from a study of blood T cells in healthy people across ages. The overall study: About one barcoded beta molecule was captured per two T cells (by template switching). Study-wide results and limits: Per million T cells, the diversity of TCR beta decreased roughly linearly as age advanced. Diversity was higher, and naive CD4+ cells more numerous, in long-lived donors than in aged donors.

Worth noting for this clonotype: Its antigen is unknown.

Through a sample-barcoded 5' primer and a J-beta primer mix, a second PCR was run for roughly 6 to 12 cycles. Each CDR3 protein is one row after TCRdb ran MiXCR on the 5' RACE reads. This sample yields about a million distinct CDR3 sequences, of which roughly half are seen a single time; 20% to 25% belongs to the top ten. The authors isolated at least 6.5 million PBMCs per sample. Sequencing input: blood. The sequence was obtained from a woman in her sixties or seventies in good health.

In DNA form, the CDR3 reads TGTGCCAGCAGCCAACCGACGAGGGATACGCAGTATTTT. Encoded protein: CASSQPTRDTQYF. This rearrangement joins TRBV7-2 to TRBJ2-3; no clear D. Germline CDR1 SGHTA, CDR2 FQGNSA. Trimming left V 5 bases short and J 6 bases short, with 12 bases between. This CDR3 has 13 residues.